A single sample gave rise to the 19 T cell receptor beta chains below, sequenced in a study of T cells after yellow fever vaccination. TCRdb re-analysed the 5' RACE reads in MiXCR, keeping a single row per CDR3 protein. The sample lists about 300,000 distinct CDR3 sequences, 6.8% occurring once. Here the sequenced sample was PBMCs, taken 35 to 50 days after the first yellow fever vaccination. Source of these receptors: a man aged 18 to 35 who received the YFV17D yellow fever vaccine.

The sample holds a few counts of this clonotype. The chain has TRBV4-1 and TRBJ1-2, with 10 bases lining up with TRBD1. Trimming removed 5 bases from V and 5 bases from J; junction bases left unmatched: 5. Per germline, CDR1 MGHRA and CDR2 YSYEKL. There are 14 residues in the CDR3. In DNA form, the CDR3 reads TGCGCCAGCAGCAATGACAGGGGGCGTTATGGCTACACCTTC. Amino acids: CASSNDRGRYGYTF.

This clonotype was picked up a small number of times. The chain recombines TRBV7-9 with TRBJ2-6; TRBD1 is a possible D gene (5 bases). CDR1 is SEHNR, CDR2 FQNEAQ, per germline (reference sequence). V lost 5 bases to trimming and J lost 0 bases, with 8 bases between them. The CDR3 spans 15 residues. This CDR3 is CASSQGTSGANVLTF. As DNA, the CDR3 is TGTGCCAGCAGCCAGGGCACCTCTGGGGCCAACGTCCTGACTTTC.

The J gene is TRBJ2-6, the V gene TRBV27; either TRBD1 or TRBD2 may fit D (5 bases each). The V gene lost 5 bases and the J gene lost 4 bases, with 12 bases spanning the gap. The germline gives CDR1 MNHEY, CDR2 SMNVEV (reference sequence). The CDR3 consists of 15 residues. The CDR3 is CASSTPRDGANVLTF. The CDR3 DNA follows: TGTGCCAGCAGTACCCCCAGGGACGGGGCCAACGTCCTGACTTTC.

The sample holds a few counts of this clonotype. V gene TRBV4-3 combines with J gene TRBJ1-2; D is unresolved. The germline V and J ends were trimmed by 0 bases and 4 bases, with 12 bases remaining between them. The CDR3 is 15 amino acids. Germline V gene lookup returns CDR1 LGHNA and CDR2 YSLEER. The CDR3 region has the DNA TGCGCCAGCAGCCAAGATACCGGGCTGATCTATGGCTACACCTTC. It is translated as CASSQDTGLIYGYTF.

This clonotype was detected a few times. This chain links TRBV4-1 with TRBJ1-1, with unresolved D. Trimming shortened V by 4 bases and J by 0 bases, and 12 bases separated the two germline ends. This CDR3 comprises 15 residues. Germline V lookup: CDR1 MGHRA, CDR2 YSYEKL. Here the CDR3 DNA reads TGCGCCAGCAGCCTGCCCCCGGGGTTGAACACTGAAGCTTTCTTT. Residues: CASSLPPGLNTEAFF.

This chain connects TRBV7-2 to TRBJ2-5, with a tentative D call TRBD2 (6 bases). Germline-derived CDR1 and CDR2 are SGHTA and FQGNSA. The V end lost 3 bases, the J end lost 0 bases, and 11 bases lay between the germline ends. This CDR3 region has 15 residues. The CDR3: CASSFNRGYQETQYF. CDR3 nucleotides: TGTGCCAGCAGCTTCAATCGGGGGTACCAAGAGACCCAGTACTTC.

In this sample, this clonotype turned up a few times. The chain couples TRBV30 to TRBJ2-2; TRBD2 matches at 12 bases. Germline CDR1 is GTSNPN and CDR2 is SVGIG (reference sequence). The CDR3 spans 18 residues. Trimming removed 0 bases from V and 2 bases from J; junction bases left unmatched: 7. The CDR3 reads CAWSVSGLAGANTGELFF. CDR3 nucleotides: TGTGCCTGGAGTGTGTCGGGACTAGCGGGCGCTAACACCGGGGAGCTGTTTTTT.

The chain uses TRBV7-2 and TRBJ2-1, with 9 bases lining up with TRBD2. The CDR3 length is 16 residues. Germline lookup yields CDR1 SGHTA and CDR2 FQGNSA. V dropped 5 bases and J dropped 8; count of bases not matched to a gene: 13. Here the CDR3 DNA reads TGTGCCAGCAGCCACGGGTGGGCTAGCGGGGTAGATGAGCAGTTCTTC. Its translation is CASSHGWASGVDEQFF.

This clonotype was recorded a few times. The chain is built from TRBV5-1 and TRBJ2-7; 7 bases align to TRBD1. The ends lost 6 bases at V and 3 bases at J; junction bases unmatched: 6. Germline assignment: CDR1 SGHRS and CDR2 YFSETQ. This CDR3 comprises 13 residues. The CDR3, as DNA: TGCGCCAGCACCGACAGGGTCCTCTACGAGCAGTACTTC. It yields the protein CASTDRVLYEQYF.

The rearrangement links TRBV7-9 to TRBJ2-5, with TRBD2 identical over 10 bases. Germline V gene sequence: CDR1 SEHNR, CDR2 FQNEAQ (reference sequence). The ends lost 5 bases at V and 1 base at J; junction bases unmatched: 4. This CDR3 contains 15 residues. In DNA, the CDR3 is TGTGCCAGCAGCCCTGTAGCGGGGGGCCAAGAGACCCAGTACTTC. Amino acid sequence: CASSPVAGGQETQYF.

The CDR3 here is CASSFPYRSSGNTIYF. The CDR3 DNA is TGTGCCAGCAGCTTTCCCTACCGGAGCTCTGGAAACACCATATATTTT. The chain links TRBV7-2 to TRBJ1-3, with D unclear. Germline V CDR1 and CDR2: SGHTA, FQGNSA. The CDR3 is 16 amino acids. Between the trimmed V and J ends, which lost 3 bases and 0 bases, there was a span of 12 bases.

CDR3 sequence reads: CASSEFEGIGNEQYF. In DNA form, the CDR3 reads TGCGCCAGCAGTGAGTTCGAGGGAATTGGTAACGAGCAGTACTTC. The gene calls are TRBV10-1 and TRBJ2-7, with D perhaps TRBD2 (5 bases). From germline, CDR1 is WNHNN and CDR2 SYGVQD (reference sequence). This CDR3 has 15 residues. Trimming took 1 base from V and 5 from J, leaving 15 bases between them.

This chain joins TRBV20-1 and TRBJ1-5; D call uncertain. The CDR3 loop spans 13 amino acids. Trimming removed 1 base from V and 7 bases from J, with 11 bases in between. Germline V gives CDR1 DFQATT, CDR2 SNEGSKA (reference sequence). The CDR3 loop reads CSARVGLGQPQHF. The CDR3 DNA is TGCAGTGCTAGAGTCGGGTTAGGGCAGCCCCAGCATTTT.

The chain is built from TRBV5-4 and TRBJ2-4; 7 bases are a match to TRBD2. V gave up 2 bases and J gave up 0 bases; unmatched junction bases: 8. The CDR3 totals 17 residues. Germline loops: CDR1 SGHNT, CDR2 YYREEE (reference sequence). CDR3 nucleotide sequence: TGTGCCAGCAGCTTAGGTAGAGGGAGGGAAGCCAAAAACATTCAGTACTTC. Its protein product is CASSLGRGREAKNIQYF. Filled out from reference TRBV5-4 and TRBJ2-4, the complete variable domain reads ETGVTQSPTHLIKTRGQQVTLRCSSQSGHNTVSWYQQALGQGPQFIFQYYREEENGRGNFPPRFSGLQFPNYSSELNVNALELDDSALYLCASSLGRGREAKNIQYFGAGTRLSVL.

The table lists this clonotype with a few counts. V and J are TRBV12-3 or TRBV12-4 and TRBJ2-1, with 8 bases fitting TRBD1. The CDR3 loop spans 15 amino acids. V shed 6 bases and J 8 bases; nucleotides not matched to a gene: 12. CDR3 coding DNA: TGTGCCAGCAGGCCGACAGGGGCGCGCGGGTATGAGCAGTTCTTC. Translation: CASRPTGARGYEQFF.

V usage is TRBV3-1 and J usage is TRBJ2-7, with 11 bases lining up with TRBD1. The germline V gene has CDR1 LGHDT and CDR2 YNNKEL (reference sequence). The CDR3 consists of 16 residues. J lost 0 bases, V lost 6 bases, and 7 bases had no gene match. The DNA for the CDR3 is TGTGCCAGCAGTCAACCCGGGACAGGGGGCTCCTACGAGCAGTACTTC. This sequence encodes CASSQPGTGGSYEQYF.

This clonotype was detected ten times or more. The rearrangement uses TRBV7-6 and TRBJ2-7; tentative D call: TRBD1 (7 bases). This CDR3 is built from 12 residues. The germline V gene has CDR1 SGHVS and CDR2 FNYEAQ. The germline V and J ends were trimmed by 5 bases and 6 bases, with 11 bases remaining between them. The CDR3 spells CASSQGGGEQYF. CDR3 DNA sequence: TGTGCCAGCAGCCAGGGGGGTGGCGAGCAGTACTTC.

This clonotype has a handful of counts. CDR3 residues: CASSYRINRETQYF. CDR3 sequence (DNA): TGTGCCAGCAGTTACCGGATAAATAGAGAGACCCAGTACTTC. The chain uses TRBV6-2 or TRBV6-3 and TRBJ2-5; no reliable D call. V gave up 2 bases and J gave up 4 bases, with 11 bases separating them. CDR1 and CDR2 from the germline V gene are MNHEY and SVGEGT. The CDR3 sequence is 14 residues long.

The sample holds a few counts of this clonotype. This rearrangement joins TRBV7-9 to TRBJ2-7; 8 nucleotides match TRBD1. Germline V lookup: CDR1 SEHNR, CDR2 FQNEAQ (reference sequence). This CDR3 has 13 amino acids. The V segment lost 6 bases and the J segment 4 bases; nucleotides outside the gene matches: 5. The CDR3 bases are TGTGCCAGCAGACCTACAGGGGGGTACGAGCAGTACGTC. Amino acid sequence: CASRPTGGYEQYV.